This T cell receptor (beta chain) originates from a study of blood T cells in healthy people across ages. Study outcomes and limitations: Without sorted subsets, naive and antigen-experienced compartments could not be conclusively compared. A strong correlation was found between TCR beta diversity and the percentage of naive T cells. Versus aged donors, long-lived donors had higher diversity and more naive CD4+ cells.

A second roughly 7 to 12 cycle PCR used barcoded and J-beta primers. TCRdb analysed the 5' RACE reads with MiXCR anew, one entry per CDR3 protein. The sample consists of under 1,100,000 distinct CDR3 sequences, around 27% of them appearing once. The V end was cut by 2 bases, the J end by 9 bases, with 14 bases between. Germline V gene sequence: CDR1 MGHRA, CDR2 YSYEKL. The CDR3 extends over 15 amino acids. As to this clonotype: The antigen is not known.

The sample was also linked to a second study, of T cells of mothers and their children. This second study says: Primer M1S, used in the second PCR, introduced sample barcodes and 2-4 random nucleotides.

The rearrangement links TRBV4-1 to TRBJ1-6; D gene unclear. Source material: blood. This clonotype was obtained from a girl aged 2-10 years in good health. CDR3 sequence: CASSQRRWVPSPLHF. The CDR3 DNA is TGCGCCAGCAGCCAAAGGAGGTGGGTACCTTCACCCCTCCACTTT.